The 21 T cell receptor beta chains below were found in one sample sequenced in a study of T cell responses to AZD1222 COVID-19 vaccine (dated by TCRdb to the early 2020s). The library was generated by the immunoSEQ multiplex PCR assay. In TCRdb, the immuneACCESS table is reduced to in-frame sequences with V and J assigned. These tables do not hold every clone; where another copy was compared, an unresolved V gene accounts for under half, and the others remain unexplained. The sample has roughly 110,000 clones on record, about 90% of them singletons. The top ten constitute under 25% of the sample. The time point label of this sample denotes: baseline before first vaccination. Sequences were derived from peripheral blood, sampled on day 0 of AZD1222 vaccination. The receptors here all came from an adult in good health.

The gene calls are TRBV7-3 and TRBJ2-7; D is tentatively TRBD1 or TRBD2 (6 bases each). Per germline, CDR1 SGHTA and CDR2 FQGTGA. Trimming took off 3 bases at V and 5 bases at J, with 14 bases between the two ends. The CDR3 spans 14 residues. CDR3 in DNA: TGTGCCAGCAGCTTCGGTTCCGGGGGCGACGAGCAGTACTTC. It yields the protein CASSFGSGGDEQYF.

This clone has only one observation. The rearrangement uses TRBV11-2 and TRBJ2-7, with TRBD1 identical over 7 bases. CDR3 size: 14 residues. V shed 10 bases, J shed 1 base, and the junction held 10 bases outside the gene matches. The germline V gene has CDR1 SGHAT and CDR2 FQNNGV. This chain's CDR3 is CATTVDRESYEQYF. CDR3 in DNA: TGTGCCACCACCGTCGACAGGGAATCCTACGAGCAGTACTTC.

This chain uses TRBV2 with TRBJ1-3; D is unresolved. CDR1 is SNHLY, CDR2 FYNNEI, per germline. The CDR3 runs 11 residues. Trimming took off 4 bases at V and 6 bases at J, with 4 bases between the two ends. The DNA for the CDR3 is TGTGCCAGCAGTGTAAAAAACACCATATATTTT. It translates to CASSVKNTIYF.

The V call is TRBV12-3 or TRBV12-4, the J call TRBJ1-2, with 9 bases fitting TRBD1. The CDR3 has 13 amino acids. Unmatched junction bases numbered 5, after V lost 1 base and J lost 11 bases. The CDR3 DNA reads TGTGCCAGCAGTTTAGTGGGGACAGGGTTTTACACCTTC. Its protein is CASSLVGTGFYTF.

The chain carries TRBV20-1 and TRBJ2-5; D gene ambiguous. Germline V gene data show CDR1 as DFQATT and CDR2 as SNEGSKA (reference sequence). This CDR3 comprises 14 residues. The V and J ends lost 3 bases and 2 bases respectively, with 13 bases between them. CDR3 nucleotides: TGCAGTGCTAGTTCGGGCTCCCTACAAGAGACCCAGTACTTC. It is translated as CSASSGSLQETQYF.

This sequence joins TRBV29-1 and TRBJ1-1; 9 bases line up with TRBD1. CDR3 length: 15 amino acids. The V gene end was trimmed by 5 bases and the J gene end by 5 bases; junction bases not matched to a gene: 12. CDR1 is SQVTM, CDR2 ANQGSEA, per germline. The CDR3 spells CSVFVFGQGWTEAFF. The DNA of the CDR3 is TGCAGCGTTTTTGTATTTGGACAGGGGTGGACTGAAGCTTTCTTT.

The chain carries TRBV7-7 and TRBJ2-2, with 14 bases aligning to TRBD2. J lost 5 bases, V lost 5 bases, and 7 bases had no gene match. Germline-derived CDR1 and CDR2 are SSHAT and FNYEAQ (reference sequence). The CDR3 is 17 amino acids. DNA for the CDR3: TGTGCCAGCAGCCCTGGACTAGCGGGGGGCAAAACCGGGGAGCTGTTTTTT. This encodes CASSPGLAGGKTGELFF.

The chain links TRBV5-4 to TRBJ2-5, with 7 bases identical to TRBD1. CDR1 is SGHNT and CDR2 is YYREEE in the germline V gene (reference sequence). The CDR3 consists of 15 residues. Losses at the gene ends were 0 bases for V and 2 bases for J; bases not matched to a gene: 4. The CDR3 protein is CASSLGDRRQETQYF. The CDR3 nucleotides read TGTGCCAGCAGCTTGGGGGACAGACGTCAAGAGACCCAGTACTTC.

This chain connects TRBV6-5 to TRBJ2-2; a possible D gene is TRBD2 (6 bases). The germline V gene encodes CDR1 MNHEY and CDR2 SVGAGI. The length of the CDR3 is 12 residues. V was trimmed by 8 bases and J by 5 bases, leaving 9 bases between them. The DNA for the CDR3 is TGTGCCAGCTTGGGGGGAACCGGGGAGCTGTTTTTT. Translating gives CASLGGTGELFF.

This clone occurred once. The rearrangement joins TRBV7-9 to TRBJ2-3, with TRBD1 matching over 8 bases. CDR3 length: 14 amino acids. Germline-derived CDR1 and CDR2 are SEHNR and FQNEAQ (reference sequence). The trim removed 3 bases at V and 5 bases at J, leaving 4 bases unmatched. CDR3 amino acids: CASSFQGAEDTQYF. CDR3 coding DNA: TGTGCCAGCAGCTTCCAGGGGGCCGAAGATACGCAGTATTTT.

Written as DNA, the CDR3 is TGTGCCAGTAATCATGAGGTGCATCAGCCCCAGCATTTT. Translated: CASNHEVHQPQHF. The rearrangement joins TRBV19 to TRBJ1-5; the D is unclear. Trimming left V 7 bases short and J 5 bases short, with 12 bases between. The CDR3 has 13 amino acids. Looked up from germline, CDR1 is LNHDA and CDR2 is SQIVND (reference sequence).

This rearrangement joins TRBV9 to TRBJ1-1; tentative D call: TRBD1 (6 bases). V was trimmed by 6 bases and J by 5 bases, leaving 11 bases between them. The CDR3 totals 12 residues. The germline gives CDR1 SGDLS, CDR2 YYNGEE. CDR3 sequence reads: CASNSGETEAFF. The CDR3 bases are TGTGCCAGCAACTCAGGGGAGACTGAAGCTTTCTTT.

This clone was recorded once. The chain links TRBV4-1 to TRBJ2-6; 7 bases fit TRBD1. This CDR3 has 20 amino acids. With V trimmed by 0 bases and J by 1 base, 12 bases remained unmatched. Per germline, CDR1 MGHRA and CDR2 YSYEKL. The CDR3 nucleotides are TGCGCCAGCAGCCAAGATCGCCCTCGACAGGGATCTTCTGGGGCCAACGTCCTGACTTTC. Translating it yields CASSQDRPRQGSSGANVLTF.

The V and J genes are TRBV3-1 (or the pseudogene TRBV3-2) and TRBJ2-2; 8 bases line up with TRBD1. In germline, CDR1 is LGHDT, CDR2 YNNKEL (reference sequence). V lost 4 bases to trimming and J lost 4 bases; unmatched junction nucleotides: 5. The CDR3 consists of 15 residues. The CDR3, as DNA: TGTGCCAGCAGCCCCGGGACAGGAAGCACCGGGGAGCTGTTTTTT. It encodes CASSPGTGSTGELFF.

This clone was recorded a few times. The CDR3 DNA sequence: TGTGCCAGCAGCTTCGGCGGGGGGCGAGGGAACACTGAAGCTTTCTTT. It codes for CASSFGGGRGNTEAFF. This chain joins TRBV7-2 and TRBJ1-1; D might be TRBD1 (6 bases). This CDR3 spans 16 amino acids. Germline loops: CDR1 SGHTA, CDR2 FQGNSA. Trimming took off 3 bases at V and 1 base at J, with 15 bases between the two ends.

J is TRBJ2-5 and V is TRBV3-1 (or the pseudogene TRBV3-2); D ambiguous. The CDR3 is 13 residues long. The germline CDR1 and CDR2 sequences are LGHDT and YNNKEL (reference sequence). The V end was cut by 4 bases, the J end by 9 bases, with 15 bases between. CDR3 bases: TGTGCCAGCAGCCCGCTGTCCCGCAGGCCCCAGTACTTC. Encoded protein: CASSPLSRRPQYF.

This CDR3 is CASSLSENYGYTF. DNA for the CDR3: TGTGCCAGCAGCCTAAGTGAGAACTATGGCTACACCTTC. The chain carries TRBV3-1 (or the pseudogene TRBV3-2) and TRBJ1-2; D not certain. The CDR3 is 13 amino acids. Germline V lookup: CDR1 LGHDT, CDR2 YNNKEL (reference sequence). The ends were cut back, 4 bases at V and 2 bases at J, with 8 bases in the middle.

This chain connects TRBV15 to TRBJ2-1; 8 nucleotides line up with TRBD2. V was clipped by 2 bases and J by 3 bases; unmatched bases: 6. This CDR3 spans 16 amino acids. Germline CDR1 is LNHNV and CDR2 is YYDKDF (reference sequence). The CDR3, as DNA: TGTGCCACCAGCAGAACAGCGGGGGTGGTCTACAATGAGCAGTTCTTC. It specifies CATSRTAGVVYNEQFF.

V gene TRBV5-1 combines with J gene TRBJ1-1; D may be TRBD1 (6 bases). This CDR3 has 15 residues. V dropped 3 bases and J dropped 5 bases, with 17 bases sitting between them. Germline loops: CDR1 SGHRS, CDR2 YFSETQ. This chain's CDR3 is CASSSGLTGSTEAFF. The DNA of the CDR3 is TGCGCCAGCAGCTCTGGACTCACAGGGTCTACTGAAGCTTTCTTT.

The chain joins TRBV11-2 to TRBJ1-1; D may be TRBD1 (5 bases). Germline V gene sequence: CDR1 SGHAT, CDR2 FQNNGV. V was trimmed by 1 base and J by 1 base, leaving 10 bases between them. This CDR3 has 15 residues. The CDR3, as DNA: TGTGCCAGCAGCTTAGGCAGGGTACAGAACACTGAAGCTTTCTTT. Protein product: CASSLGRVQNTEAFF.

V usage is TRBV20-1 and J usage is TRBJ2-5, with D possibly being TRBD2 (5 bases). V gave up 3 bases and J gave up 3 bases, with 14 bases separating them. Germline CDR1 DFQATT, CDR2 SNEGSKA (reference sequence). CDR3 size: 14 residues. CDR3 protein: CSASSVLAKETQYF. CDR3 nucleotides: TGCAGTGCTAGTTCGGTTTTAGCGAAAGAGACCCAGTACTTC.